Listed below are T cell receptor beta chains from one sample, sequenced in a study of T-cell memory formation after mild COVID-19. TCRdb used MiXCR to reprocess the 5' RACE reads, holding one entry per CDR3 protein. The repertoire holds hundreds of thousands of distinct CDR3 sequences, about 25% seen once, with over 10% in the top ten. Sequenced input: PBMCs or a T cell subset sorted from them (not recorded which). The receptors were gathered from an adult woman who had mild COVID-19 (a few samples of this study predate the infection). Cell type and time point are not known. The CDR3 runs from the conserved cysteine through the conserved F or W.

TRBV12-3/TRBV12-4	TRBJ2-7	CASSFGQNYEQYF
TRBV6-5	TRBJ2-1	CASPRWGQGYNEQFF
TRBV15	TRBJ2-2	CATSRDRESGGELFF
TRBV7-3	TRBJ2-2	CASSSTSGSRELFF
TRBV6-5	TRBJ2-7	CASSYLMIEGSCYEQYF
TRBV2	TRBJ2-3	CASSSQGTDTQYF
TRBV29-1	TRBJ2-3	CSVEGRAGLWTDTQYF
TRBV7-9	TRBJ1-2	CASSDPGDGYTF
TRBV21-1	TRBJ2-7	CASSKSPADTYEQYF
TRBV5-1	TRBJ1-1	CASSPLGQGETEAFF
TRBV3-1	TRBJ2-3	CASSQLAASTDTQYF
TRBV4-2	TRBJ2-3	CASSQGLAGGFSTDTQYF
TRBV19	TRBJ2-7	CASSIEAGVLHEQYF
TRBV4-1	TRBJ2-3	CASSQEPSGTTDTQYF
TRBV18	TRBJ1-1	CASSTGGPMNTEAFF
TRBV7-9	TRBJ2-1	CASSLGSLRREGLHNEQFF
TRBV11-3	TRBJ1-2	CASSLRSEQGISTRYGYTF
TRBV29-1	TRBJ1-1	CSVEVYTEVDTEAFF
TRBV7-2	TRBJ2-3	CASSDSFSSGRLSTDTQYF
TRBV11-1	TRBJ2-3	CASSWTGNTDTQYF
TRBV7-6	TRBJ2-7	CASSPYAGGSYEQYF
TRBV7-9	TRBJ2-7	CASSPGQGIAYEQYF